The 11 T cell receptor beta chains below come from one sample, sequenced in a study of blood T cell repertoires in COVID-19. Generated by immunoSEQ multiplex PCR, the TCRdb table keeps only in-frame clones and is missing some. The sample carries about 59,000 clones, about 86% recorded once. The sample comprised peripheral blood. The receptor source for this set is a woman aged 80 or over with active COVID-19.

Here the CDR3 DNA reads TGCAGCGTTGCCGGAGCGGGGGGGGCAGAGACCCAGTACTTC. This encodes CSVAGAGGAETQYF. The V and J genes are TRBV29-1 and TRBJ2-5, with 10 bases fitting TRBD2. CDR1 is SQVTM, CDR2 ANQGSEA, per germline. The CDR3 has 14 residues. The V gene end was trimmed by 4 bases and the J gene end by 4 bases; junction bases not matched to a gene: 6.

CDR3 residues: CASSLEAYPTDTQYF. The CDR3 DNA reads as TGCGCCAGCAGCTTGGAAGCTTATCCGACAGATACGCAGTATTTT. This sequence joins TRBV5-1 and TRBJ2-3; D remains ambiguous. This CDR3 is 15 amino acids long. CDR1 SGHRS and CDR2 YFSETQ come from the germline V gene. Between the trimmed V and J ends, which lost 0 bases and 3 bases, there was a span of 11 bases.

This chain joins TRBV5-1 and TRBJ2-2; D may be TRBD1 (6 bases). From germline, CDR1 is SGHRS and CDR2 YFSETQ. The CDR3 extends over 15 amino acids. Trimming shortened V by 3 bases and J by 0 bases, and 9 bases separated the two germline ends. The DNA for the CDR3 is TGCGCCAGCAGCTCGGGGACATCGAACACCGGGGAGCTGTTTTTT. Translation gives CASSSGTSNTGELFF.

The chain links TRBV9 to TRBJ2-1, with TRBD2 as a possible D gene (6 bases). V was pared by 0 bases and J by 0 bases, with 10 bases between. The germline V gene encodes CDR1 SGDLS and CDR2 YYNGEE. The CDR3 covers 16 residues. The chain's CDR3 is CASSVGGGSSYNEQFF. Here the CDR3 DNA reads TGTGCCAGCAGCGTAGGTGGGGGGAGCTCCTACAATGAGCAGTTCTTC.

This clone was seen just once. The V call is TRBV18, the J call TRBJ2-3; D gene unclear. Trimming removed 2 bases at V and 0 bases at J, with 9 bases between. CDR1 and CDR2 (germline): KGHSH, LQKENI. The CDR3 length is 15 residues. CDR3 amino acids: CASSPTGGSTDTQYF. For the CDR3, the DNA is TGTGCCAGCTCACCAACGGGTGGTAGCACAGATACGCAGTATTTT.

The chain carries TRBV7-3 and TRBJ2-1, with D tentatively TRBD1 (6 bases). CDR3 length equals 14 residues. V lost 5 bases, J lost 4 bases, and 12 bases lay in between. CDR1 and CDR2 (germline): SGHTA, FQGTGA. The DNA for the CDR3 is TGTGCCAGCAGCGAGCAGGGGCCTTACAATGAGCAGTTCTTC. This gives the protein CASSEQGPYNEQFF.

The CDR3, as DNA: TGCGCCAGCAGCTTGGGGGACTTGGGCCATTACGAGCAGTACTTC. Translated: CASSLGDLGHYEQYF. This chain joins TRBV5-1 and TRBJ2-7; D is possibly TRBD2 (6 bases). CDR1 is SGHRS, CDR2 YFSETQ, per germline. Trimming shortened V by 0 bases and J by 4 bases, and 14 bases separated the two germline ends. CDR3 length equals 15 residues. Combining the CDR3 with reference TRBV5-1 and TRBJ2-7 gives the whole variable domain KAGVTQTPRYLIKTRGQQVTLSCSPISGHRSVSWYQQTPGQGLQFLFEYFSETQRNKGNFPGRFSGRQFSNSRSEMNVSTLELGDSALYLCASSLGDLGHYEQYFGPGTRLTVT.

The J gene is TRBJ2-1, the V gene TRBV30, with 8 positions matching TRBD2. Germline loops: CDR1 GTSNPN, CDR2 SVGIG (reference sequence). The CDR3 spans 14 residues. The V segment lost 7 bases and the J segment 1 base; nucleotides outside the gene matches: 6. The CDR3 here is CASYERGSYNEQFF. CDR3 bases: TGTGCCTCCTATGAGCGGGGGTCCTACAATGAGCAGTTCTTC.

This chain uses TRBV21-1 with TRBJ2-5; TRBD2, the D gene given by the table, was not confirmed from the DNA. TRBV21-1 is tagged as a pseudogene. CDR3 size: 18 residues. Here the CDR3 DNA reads TGTGCCAGCAGTCTAAAAAGGGTGGAACAAGGACTAGCTCAGACCCAGTACTTC. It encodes CASSLKRVEQGLAQTQYF.

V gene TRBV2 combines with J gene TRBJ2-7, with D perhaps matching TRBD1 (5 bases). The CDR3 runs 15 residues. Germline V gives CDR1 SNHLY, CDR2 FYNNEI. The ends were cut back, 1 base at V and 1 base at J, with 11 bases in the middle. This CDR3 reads CASSEVTGISYEQYF. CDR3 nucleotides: TGTGCCAGCAGTGAAGTAACAGGAATATCCTACGAGCAGTACTTC.

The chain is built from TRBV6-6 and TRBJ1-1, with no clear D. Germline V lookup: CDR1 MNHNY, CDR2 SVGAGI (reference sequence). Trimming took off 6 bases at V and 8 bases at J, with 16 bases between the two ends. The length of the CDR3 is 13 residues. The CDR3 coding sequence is TGTGCCAGCAGCCAAAGGGTCTCGGGAGAAGCTTTCTTT. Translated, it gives CASSQRVSGEAFF.